One and the same sample provided the 32 T cell receptor beta chains below, sequenced in a study of T cells in Graves' hyperthyroidism and ophthalmopathy. Amplification targeted TCR beta CDR3 regions from RNA transcripts. A first-round RT-PCR of the TCR CDR3 used the HTBI primer set. From the multiplex PCR reads, TCRdb called clonotypes with MiXCR, one entry per CDR3 protein. Here the sample spans over 200,000 distinct CDR3 sequences, 15% to 20% being singletons. Sequencing used blood. The origin of the receptors is a man aged 45-60 years with Graves' hyperthyroidism.

This clonotype has a count of ten or more. The V gene is TRBV2, the J gene TRBJ2-2, with TRBD1 matching over 7 bases. Germline trimming cut 7 bases from V and 0 bases from J; bases unmatched to any gene: 5. Germline V gives CDR1 SNHLY, CDR2 FYNNEI. There are 15 residues in the CDR3. CDR3 loop: CASTRGTTNTGELFF. CDR3 DNA sequence: TGTGCCAGCACCAGGGGGACCACGAACACCGGGGAGCTGTTTTTT. Using reference TRBV2 and TRBJ2-2 for the parts outside the CDR3, the full variable domain is EPEVTQTPSHQVTQMGQEVILRCVPISNHLYFYWYRQILGQKVEFLVSFYNNEISEKSEIFDDQFSVERPDGSNFTLKIRSTKLEDSAMYFCASTRGTTNTGELFFGEGSRLTVL.

V gene TRBV12-3 or TRBV12-4 combines with J gene TRBJ2-1; 7 bases line up with TRBD2. The CDR3 totals 14 residues. V gave up 3 bases and J gave up 9 bases; unmatched junction bases: 8. CDR3 sequence (DNA): TGTGCCAGCAGTTTCGGACTAGGCACCATTGAGCAGTTCTTC. This codes for CASSFGLGTIEQFF.

This clonotype was detected many times. This sequence joins TRBV5-5 and TRBJ2-1, with D unclear. Germline CDR1 and CDR2: SGHKS and YYEKEE (reference sequence). The CDR3 loop spans 13 amino acids. Trimming shortened V by 0 bases and J by 9 bases, and 10 bases separated the two germline ends. CDR3 residues: CASSLGTAGEQFF. The CDR3 DNA reads as TGTGCCAGCAGCTTGGGGACGGCCGGTGAGCAGTTCTTC.

Many counts were recorded for this clonotype. The chain recombines TRBV27 with TRBJ1-1; TRBD1 might be the D (5 bases). Per the germline V gene, CDR1 is MNHEY and CDR2 is SMNVEV (reference sequence). V was trimmed by 0 bases and J by 4 bases, leaving 9 bases between them. The CDR3 consists of 14 residues. The CDR3 bases are TGTGCCAGCAGTTTATCGTGGGGGAGCACTGAAGCTTTCTTT. Its protein is CASSLSWGSTEAFF.

This clonotype was recorded many times. The chain couples TRBV6-2 or TRBV6-3 to TRBJ2-5, with 11 positions matching TRBD2. The length of the CDR3 is 16 residues. Germline loops: CDR1 MNHEY, CDR2 SVGEGT. V lost 6 bases and J lost 5; bases outside the gene matches: 11. The CDR3 here is CASRSSGRADSETQYF. The CDR3 DNA follows: TGTGCCAGCAGAAGTAGCGGGAGGGCCGATTCCGAGACCCAGTACTTC.

The table lists this clonotype with many counts. The V and J genes are TRBV24-1 and TRBJ2-6; D tentatively reads TRBD1 or TRBD2 (5 bases each). The germline V gene encodes CDR1 KGHDR and CDR2 SFDVKD. With 5 bases removed from V and 1 base from J, the gap between germline ends came to 17 bases. The CDR3 covers 18 residues. The CDR3 DNA follows: TGTGCCACCAGTGCGAACCGGGACGGGCTGTCTGGGGCCAACGTCCTGACTTTC. It specifies CATSANRDGLSGANVLTF.

The chain combines TRBV15 with TRBJ2-7, with a possible D match to TRBD1 (5 bases). Between the trimmed V and J ends, which lost 2 bases and 3 bases, there was a span of 11 bases. The germline CDR1 and CDR2 sequences are LNHNV and YYDKDF (reference sequence). This CDR3 spans 14 amino acids. CDR3: CATSRLQTDYEQYF. The CDR3 DNA reads TGTGCCACCAGCAGACTTCAGACAGACTACGAGCAGTACTTC.

In this sample, this clonotype turned up many times. The chain carries TRBV7-9 and TRBJ2-5; D is ambiguous. The CDR3 runs to 13 residues. Germline-derived CDR1 and CDR2 are SEHNR and FQNEAQ (reference sequence). Trimming stripped 3 bases from V and 3 bases from J, with 8 bases between. In nucleotides, the CDR3 is TGTGCCAGCAGCTTGGGCAACGAAGAGACCCAGTACTTC. This encodes CASSLGNEETQYF.

V is TRBV11-2 and J is TRBJ2-1; D unresolved. CDR1 and CDR2 (germline): SGHAT, FQNNGV. This CDR3 spans 11 amino acids. V dropped 10 bases and J dropped 8 bases, with 12 bases sitting between them. The CDR3 region has the DNA TGTGCCACCACTCTGGGTCATGAGCAGTTCTTC. Protein product: CATTLGHEQFF.

The chain combines TRBV4-2 with TRBJ2-7; 8 nucleotides line up with TRBD2. V shed 2 bases, J shed 2 bases, and the junction held 8 bases outside the gene matches. Germline V gives CDR1 LGHNA, CDR2 YNFKEQ. This CDR3 region has 16 residues. Here the CDR3 reads CASSQTPSGPPYEQYF. DNA for the CDR3: TGTGCCAGCAGCCAAACGCCTAGCGGGCCTCCCTACGAGCAGTACTTC.

This clonotype was seen ten or more times. The V gene is TRBV30, the J gene TRBJ2-7; D remains ambiguous. The ends were cut back, 5 bases at V and 4 bases at J, with 12 bases in the middle. Germline V lookup: CDR1 GTSNPN, CDR2 SVGIG (reference sequence). The CDR3 contains 12 residues. The CDR3 DNA follows: TGTGCCTGGGGTCAGCCAGCGTACGAGCAGTACTTC. This encodes CAWGQPAYEQYF.

The chain carries TRBV7-2 and TRBJ2-7; TRBD2 matches at 8 bases. The V gene's germline CDR1 is SGHTA and CDR2 FQGNSA. The V and J ends lost 3 bases and 4 bases, in that order; junction bases with no gene match: 2. This CDR3 has 13 amino acids. The CDR3 DNA sequence: TGTGCCAGCAGCTTGGGACTAGTATACGAGCAGTACTTC. Amino acids: CASSLGLVYEQYF.

This clonotype has ten or more counts. The chain has TRBV7-2 and TRBJ2-3, with TRBD2 as a possible D gene (6 bases). The CDR3 spans 14 residues. Germline V CDR1 and CDR2: SGHTA, FQGNSA. V was cut by 3 bases and J by 3 bases, with 10 bases left in between. CDR3 nucleotides: TGTGCCAGCAGCTTCGGGACTCTTACAGATACGCAGTATTTT. It codes for CASSFGTLTDTQYF.

In this sample, this clonotype turned up many times. The V gene is TRBV5-1, the J gene TRBJ1-6; D is possibly TRBD1 (5 bases). V was trimmed by 4 bases and J by 11 bases, leaving 16 bases between them. The CDR3 extends over 14 amino acids. CDR1 and CDR2 from the germline V gene are SGHRS and YFSETQ. DNA for the CDR3: TGCGCCAGCAGCCCGGAAACCACAGGAACACCCCTCCACTTT. Its protein product is CASSPETTGTPLHF.

This clonotype was observed a few times. This chain uses TRBV20-1 with TRBJ2-2; D possibly corresponds to TRBD2 (6 bases). The CDR3 totals 11 residues. In germline, CDR1 is DFQATT, CDR2 SNEGSKA (reference sequence). Between the trimmed V and J ends, which lost 4 bases and 6 bases, there was a span of 6 bases. This chain's CDR3 is CSATSAGELFF. DNA for the CDR3: TGCAGTGCTACTAGCGCCGGGGAGCTGTTTTTT.

This clonotype was seen more than once but under ten times. V is TRBV10-2 and J is TRBJ2-1; D may be TRBD2 (5 bases). V lost 9 bases, J lost 8 bases, and 20 bases lay in between. The CDR3 is 14 residues long. CDR1 is WSHSY, CDR2 SAAADI, per germline. In nucleotides, the CDR3 is TGCGCCAGTCAAGGGTGGGTAGCGACGGATGAGCAGTTCTTC. Translated: CASQGWVATDEQFF.

This clonotype was seen repeatedly, ten times or more. The rearrangement uses TRBV5-1 and TRBJ2-7, with D possibly matching TRBD2 (5 bases). The V and J ends lost 4 bases and 3 bases respectively, with 14 bases between them. This CDR3 comprises 14 residues. Germline-derived CDR1 and CDR2 are SGHRS and YFSETQ. DNA for the CDR3: TGCGCCAGCAGCGGATCGGGATTGCACTACGAGCAGTACTTC. It codes for CASSGSGLHYEQYF.

This clonotype was found many times. The chain joins TRBV6-1 to TRBJ2-5; 13 bases fit TRBD2. Germline V gene data show CDR1 as MNHNS and CDR2 as SASEGT. J was trimmed by 4 bases and V by 6 bases; bases with no gene match: 8. The CDR3 is made up of 16 amino acids. For the CDR3, the DNA is TGTGCCAGCAGCCGGACTAGCGGGAGATCGTCAGAGACCCAGTACTTC. The encoded protein is CASSRTSGRSSETQYF.

This clonotype showed up many times. CDR3 in DNA: TGTGCCAGCAGTGGGGAGACAGGAGGATTGGGGGTCCAGCATTTT. It translates to CASSGETGGLGVQHF. The chain uses TRBV2 and TRBJ1-5, with D possibly matching TRBD1 (6 bases). CDR1 is SNHLY and CDR2 is FYNNEI in the germline V gene. The CDR3 totals 15 residues. V was pared by 4 bases and J by 12 bases, with 22 bases between.

This clonotype was recorded only once. CDR3 DNA: TGTGCCAGCTCACAGGGCATTGGGGGGGACACTGAAGCTTTCTTT. It yields the protein CASSQGIGGDTEAFF. The chain links TRBV18 to TRBJ1-1; possibly TRBD1 for D (5 bases). The CDR3 sequence is 15 residues long. V lost 4 bases, J lost 3 bases, and 15 bases lay in between. Germline V gene sequence: CDR1 KGHSH, CDR2 LQKENI.

This clonotype has ten or more counts. In nucleotides, the CDR3 is TGTGCCAGCAGTTACCCCAGGACTAGCGGGAGTATCAATGAGCAGTTCTTC. Translation gives CASSYPRTSGSINEQFF. The J gene is TRBJ2-1, the V gene TRBV6-2 or TRBV6-3; TRBD2 agrees at 13 bases. The germline gives CDR1 MNHEY, CDR2 SVGEGT. The CDR3 contains 17 residues. J was trimmed by 6 bases and V by 2 bases; bases with no gene match: 7.

This clonotype was detected only a few times. The chain recombines TRBV7-2 with TRBJ2-5; TRBD1 agrees at 10 bases. With V trimmed by 5 bases and J by 5 bases, 5 bases remained unmatched. The CDR3 totals 14 residues. Germline V CDR1 and CDR2: SGHTA, FQGNSA. The chain's CDR3 is CASSGGQGWETQYF. The CDR3 nucleotides are TGTGCCAGCAGCGGGGGACAGGGGTGGGAGACCCAGTACTTC.

This clonotype was counted at least ten times. V usage is TRBV6-2 or TRBV6-3 and J usage is TRBJ1-5; D gene ambiguous. The CDR3 spans 15 residues. V was pared by 2 bases and J by 7 bases, with 15 bases between. CDR1 is MNHEY and CDR2 is SVGEGT in the germline V gene. CDR3 protein: CASSYVGGFGQPQHF. The CDR3, as DNA: TGTGCCAGCAGTTACGTCGGCGGGTTTGGACAGCCCCAGCATTTT.

This clonotype was found many times. This sequence joins TRBV20-1 and TRBJ1-5, with D unresolved. The germline V gene has CDR1 DFQATT and CDR2 SNEGSKA (reference sequence). Between the trimmed V and J ends, which lost 2 bases and 0 bases, there was a span of 8 bases. The CDR3 is 14 residues long. CDR3 DNA sequence: TGCAGTGCTAGACCAGTAGGTAGCAATCAGCCCCAGCATTTT. Amino acid sequence: CSARPVGSNQPQHF.

This clonotype was counted many times. J is TRBJ2-7 and V is TRBV29-1; D unclear. CDR3 size: 15 residues. Deletions cut 0 bases from V and 1 base from J, with 13 bases between. From germline, CDR1 is SQVTM and CDR2 ANQGSEA. CDR3 in DNA: TGCAGCGTTGAAGATCCCGGCGGATCATCCTACGAGCAGTACTTC. It translates to CSVEDPGGSSYEQYF.

This clonotype was seen at least ten times. The chain is built from TRBV18 and TRBJ1-2, with D hard to call. The CDR3 totals 13 residues. Trimming pared 2 bases from V and 2 bases from J, leaving 6 bases between. In germline, CDR1 is KGHSH, CDR2 LQKENI. In DNA, the CDR3 is TGTGCCAGCTCACCAAGGCAGAACTATGGCTACACCTTC. It yields the protein CASSPRQNYGYTF.

This clonotype was seen at least ten times. The chain carries TRBV24-1 and TRBJ2-7; TRBD1 agrees at 9 bases. Trimming cost V 4 bases and J 3 bases; bases outside gene matches: 6. The CDR3 runs to 15 residues. Germline V lookup: CDR1 KGHDR, CDR2 SFDVKD. The CDR3 loop reads CATSDSRQGGYEQYF. CDR3 in DNA: TGTGCCACCAGTGACTCCCGACAGGGGGGCTACGAGCAGTACTTC.

There are many counts of this clonotype. The chain employs TRBV20-1 and TRBJ2-1, with 7 bases fitting TRBD2. Trimming cost V 1 base and J 6 bases; bases outside gene matches: 12. This CDR3 spans 16 amino acids. Germline assignment: CDR1 DFQATT and CDR2 SNEGSKA (reference sequence). As DNA, the CDR3 is TGCAGTGCTAGAGCCCCCCTAGCGGCGCCGAGCAATGAGCAGTTCTTC. Protein product: CSARAPLAAPSNEQFF.

This chain uses TRBV24-1 with TRBJ2-5; D might be TRBD1 (6 bases). Trimming cost V 1 base and J 5 bases, with 16 bases left between them. This CDR3 spans 16 amino acids. The germline V gene has CDR1 KGHDR and CDR2 SFDVKD. The CDR3 region is CATSDFKAGERETQYF. The DNA for the CDR3 is TGTGCCACCAGTGATTTCAAGGCAGGGGAACGGGAGACCCAGTACTTC.

This clonotype was found a few times. V and J are TRBV20-1 and TRBJ2-3; TRBD2 agrees at 7 bases. The germline CDR1 and CDR2 sequences are DFQATT and SNEGSKA (reference sequence). This CDR3 comprises 14 residues. V trimming: 6 bases; J trimming: 2 bases; junction bases outside the gene matches: 8. CDR3 amino acids: CSAPPGGITDTQYF. CDR3 coding DNA: TGCAGTGCCCCCCCGGGGGGAATCACAGATACGCAGTATTTT.

CDR3 sequence: CASSSTTSGNEQFF. CDR3 nucleotides: TGTGCCAGCAGCTCTACTACTAGCGGGAATGAGCAGTTCTTC. The rearrangement joins TRBV7-3 to TRBJ2-1; 9 bases agree with TRBD2. Germline loops: CDR1 SGHTA, CDR2 FQGTGA. The CDR3 extends over 14 amino acids. The trim removed 4 bases at V and 7 bases at J, leaving 5 bases unmatched.

This clonotype was seen at least ten times. The chain couples TRBV12-3 or TRBV12-4 to TRBJ2-3, with unresolved D. Trimming stripped 4 bases from V and 0 bases from J, with 11 bases between. The length of the CDR3 is 15 residues. This CDR3 reads CASSWSGDSTDTQYF. The CDR3 DNA is TGTGCCAGCAGTTGGTCAGGAGATAGCACAGATACGCAGTATTTT.